This T cell receptor beta chain emerged from a study of T cells in women clearing cervical HPV infection. Study in general: Cases were women with histologically confirmed HPV16-related CIN3 or worse, including a couple of invasive cancers. The study's findings and limits: Unknown T-cell numbers per sample may underlie the richness differences.

The V segment lost 4 bases and the J segment 7 bases; nucleotides outside the gene matches: 3. From germline, CDR1 is MNHEY and CDR2 SVGEGT. The CDR3 consists of 15 residues. Repertoires were generated with immunoSEQ multiplex PCR, while TCRdb's copy carries only in-frame clones and drops some. Recorded for this sample: roughly 30,000 clones. On this clone itself: Its antigen is not known. The CDR3 goes on 3 residues after the read ends, and that part is filled in from the germline J gene.

The genes are TRBV6-2 or TRBV6-3 and TRBJ2-1; TRBD2 aligns across 14 bases. The sample was blood buffy coat. This TCR was sampled from a woman between 18 and 75 years old with a cervical HPV16 infection that either progressed to CIN3+ or cleared (not recorded which). The CDR3 sequence is CASSFRTSGGNEQFF. Incomplete CDR3 DNA: TGTGCCAGCAGTTTCAGGACTAGCGGGGGGAATGAG.